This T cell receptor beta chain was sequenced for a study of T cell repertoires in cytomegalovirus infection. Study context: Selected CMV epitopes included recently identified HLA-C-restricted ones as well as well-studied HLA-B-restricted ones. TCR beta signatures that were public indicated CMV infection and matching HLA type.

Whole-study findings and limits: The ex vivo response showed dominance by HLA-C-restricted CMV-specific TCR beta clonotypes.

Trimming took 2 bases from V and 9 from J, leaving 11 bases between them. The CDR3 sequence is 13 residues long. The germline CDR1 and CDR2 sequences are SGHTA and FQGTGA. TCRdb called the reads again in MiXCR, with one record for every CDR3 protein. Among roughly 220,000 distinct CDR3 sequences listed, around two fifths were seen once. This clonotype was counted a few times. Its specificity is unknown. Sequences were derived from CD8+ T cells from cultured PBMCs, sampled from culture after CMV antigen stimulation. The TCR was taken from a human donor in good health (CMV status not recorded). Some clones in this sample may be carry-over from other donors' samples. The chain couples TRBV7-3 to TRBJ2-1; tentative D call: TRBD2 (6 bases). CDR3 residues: CASSLAGNIEQFF. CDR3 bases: TGTGCCAGCAGCTTAGCGGGGAACATTGAGCAGTTCTTC. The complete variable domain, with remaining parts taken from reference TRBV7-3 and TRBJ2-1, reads GAGVSQTPSNKVTEKGKYVELRCDPISGHTALYWYRQSLGQGPEFLIYFQGTGAADDSGLPNDRFFAVRPEGSVSTLKIQRTERGDSAVYLCASSLAGNIEQFFGPGTRLTVL.